The present TCR beta chain was sequenced within a study of memory B cells and T cells in multiple sclerosis (dated by TCRdb to 2016 to 2019). In the study overall: In multiple sclerosis patients, the study set the TCR beta repertoires of autoproliferating peripheral T cells against those of T cells infiltrating brain lesions. A couple of multiple sclerosis patients were included in the TCR sequencing because brain lesions obtained at autopsy or brain-infiltrating cells obtained from biopsy were available for them. What the work shows at the level of the full study, not this receptor alone: Clone-set sizes differed between compartments, which influenced counts of shared clonotypes and required normalization.

TCRbeta CDR3 regions were amplified from extracted genomic DNA using the immunoSEQ Platform. The immunoSEQ assay combined multiplex PCR with high-throughput sequencing and a vendor bioinformatics pipeline. In the paper's pipeline: Non-productive sequences and CDR3s shorter than 4 amino acids were removed, and clonotype frequencies were recalculated per sample. Shared clonotypes were identified in immunoSEQ Analyzer 2.0 as identical CDR3 amino acid, V gene and J gene sequences. To normalize repertoire overlap, the number of shared clonotypes was divided by the product of the two clone-set sizes and multiplied by 1000 to give arbitrary units. TCRdb retrieved this table from immuneACCESS and kept in-frame rearrangements only. Not all clones are present; in checked studies, unresolved V genes account for under half, and no reason is known for the remainder. The V and J calls and clone size were taken over from that table, and D and trimming were inferred from the DNA. Recorded for this sample are about 45,000 clones; about four fifths of them occurred a single time. The top ten clones comprise 0.9% to 1.3% of the sample.

V and J are truncated by 4 bases and 1 base respectively, leaving an intervening sequence of 8 bases. The germline V gene gives CDR1 as SGDLS and CDR2 as YYNGEE. There are 13 amino acids in the CDR3, from cysteine to phenylalanine inclusive. Solely the CDR3 DNA is kept, with 39 bases framed from the first base. Autoproliferating (CFSEdim) and non-proliferating (CFSEhi) T cell fractions were sequenced separately after stimulus-free culture of CFSE-labeled PBMCs. Altogether, fewer than 55 million CFSE-labeled PBMCs were kept in culture for 6 to 7 days with no stimulus, after which the replicate wells were combined. Labeling of PBMCs used roughly 0.5 uM CFSE, and the cells were then grown in serum-free AIM-V medium with no exogenous stimuli added. PBMCs were isolated by Ficoll density gradient centrifugation and were cryopreserved before use. Using a FACSAria III, live 7-AAD-negative cells were sorted, then washed with PBS and stored frozen at -80 degrees C as dry pellets.

Concerning this clone itself: Its antigen has not been determined. Per-base qualities were not stored, and no clone one base away is much larger.

This TCR was sampled from a human donor with multiple sclerosis. Sequenced material: PBMCs from blood kept in culture. The chain uses TRBV9 and TRBJ1-1, with the D gene call left open. The nucleotides read TGTGCCAGCAGCAGTCAGTCGAACACTGAAGCTTTCTTT. This encodes CASSSQSNTEAFF.